The present entry profiles one T cell receptor beta chain with its context. A few counts support this clone. Its antigen has not been determined. Within one base of it there is no much larger clone, and no base qualities were kept. Per the germline V gene (reference sequence), GTSNPN is the CDR1 and SVGIG is the CDR2. Compared with germline, V lacks 5 bases and J lacks 0 bases; bases without a gene match: 2. The CDR3 goes from the cysteine to the phenylalanine over 13 residues. CDR3 DNA is the only sequence kept; it has 39 bases, read in frame from the first base. The cohort was made up of 500 to 800 healthy bone marrow donors. At the time of sampling, all cohort members were nominally healthy, though unrecorded immune exposures were likely present. The donor tested CMV seronegative, placing the donor among the roughly 350 seronegative members of the cohort. A peripheral blood sample was collected from each donor, and TCR beta sequencing was performed on peripheral blood mononuclear cells. The Qiagen DNeasy Blood Extraction Kit was used to extract genomic DNA from the blood cell samples.

The sample belongs to a study of cytomegalovirus exposure and HLA in healthy donors (dated by TCRdb to the late 2010s). For context, the study as a whole: An earlier analysis of 550 to 700 of the donors reported about 250 Gb of sequence data and around 110 million unique TCR beta sequences from approximately 180 million T cells. About 280 gigabases of sequencing data and roughly 80 million unique TCR sequences made up an early release that covered nearly 650 HLA-typed donors. The genetic ancestry cluster associated with self-reported Caucasian donors included about 84% of the approximately 400 genotyped donors. The study was designed to test whether signatures of past pathogen exposure could be identified by cataloging public T cell receptors. The study profiled the T cell repertoires of 500 to 800 subjects by immunosequencing and related them to cytomegalovirus serostatus. In addition to the first cohort of roughly 670 subjects, a separate validation cohort of approximately 130 different subjects was used. To predict cytomegalovirus infection status, the study brought together high-throughput TCR immunosequencing, statistical association of individual TCRs with disease status, and machine learning. A later analysis re-examined previously published TCR beta repertoires from more than 550 donors and added high-resolution HLA genotyping to investigate patterns of TCR occurrence. Rather than using new phenotypic data, the later analysis identified candidate immune exposures from TCR beta sequences and from how often those sequences occurred across donors. An earlier analysis of approximately 630 of the donors applied high-throughput TCR beta sequencing to assess whether each TCR beta V gene segment acted as functional or pseudogenic. Donor age, sex, ethnicity and CMV serostatus were collected together with the repertoire data. A later genetic analysis took genome-wide SNP genotypes for about 55% of the 666 donors and used that subset as a discovery cohort. Every discovery cohort repertoire had been produced on one sequencing platform. Class I and class II HLA loci were covered by the typing at four-digit resolution. The number of typed donors differed by locus: roughly 620-630 for A, B, C, DRB1 and DQB1; some 500 for DQA1; 606 for DPA1; and about 470 for DPB1. Roughly five DR-DQ haplotypes were treated as single units for association and clustering because of strong linkage in the cohort. Across under 500 genotyped donors of the cohort, an average of about 220,000 unique TCR beta nucleotide sequences per donor were sequenced, and approximately 19% of those sequences were non-productive.

The library was prepared using the immunoSEQ multiplex PCR assay. For the multiplex PCR, a mixture combining 60 forward primers for TCR Vbeta segments and 13 reverse primers for TCR Jbeta segments was used. Amplification of the CDR3 region of rearranged TCR beta genes was performed with a multiplex PCR assay on genomic DNA. On the Illumina HiSeq System, the amplified TCR beta libraries were sequenced as 87-base-pair reads. Turning to the authors' computational methods: Across the 500 to 750 repertoires, a later analysis counted roughly 84 million unique TCR beta chains, 9.5 million to 13 million of which were shared by at least two donors. Raw reads were error-corrected and collapsed into unique sequences with a nearest-neighbor algorithm that merged closely related sequences to remove PCR and sequencing errors. V, D and J gene segments were assigned by aligning CDR3 sequences to IMGT reference sequences. For a sequence to be retained, a match of at least six nucleotides to both a V gene segment and a J gene segment was required. Rearrangements were classified as productive when the CDR3 lacked stop codons and remained in frame with V and J, and all other rearrangements were classified as non-productive. CDR3 was defined according to IMGT convention as the region running from the second conserved V-encoded cysteine to the conserved J-encoded phenylalanine. The earlier analysis of some 550 of the donors excluded any sequence lacking an unambiguous match to a single V gene segment. An earlier analysis of 587 of the donors called V segments functional above 56.7% productive rearrangements and segregating when the between-donor standard deviation exceeded 5%. A statistical classification framework was built for diagnosing cytomegalovirus status from the catalog of TCR beta chain sequences. A later analysis assigned V and J genes by comparing TCR nucleotide sequences with IMGT/GENE-DB human TR gene sequences. A later analysis assigned CDR3 sequences and most-parsimonious VDJ recombination scenarios with the TCRdist pipeline. A later analysis defined each TCR beta chain by its CDR3 amino acid sequence plus V-gene family, and excluded reads lacking a unique V-gene family. A later analysis removed roughly 590 highly shared, low-generation-probability nucleotide sequences to deal with suspected cross-contamination and a sequencing artifact. A later analysis calculated a clonal expansion index for each public chain from normalized within-repertoire ranks of inferred template counts. In a later analysis, generation probabilities were computed with a VDJ recombination model fitted to out-of-frame rearrangements, and the resulting probabilities were checked against IGoR. In a later analysis, TCR-TCR, TCR-HLA and TCR-CMV co-occurrence was scored with hypergeometric tests, and a repertoire-size bias correction was applied to TCR pairs. To estimate false discovery rates, a later analysis permuted the HLA or CMV assignments 20 times. In a later analysis, co-occurring TCRs were grouped using DBSCAN, with TCRdist sequence similarity added in when clustering inside HLA-allele-positive subsets. For co-occurrence clustering, repertoires with fewer than 30,000 or more than 120,000 public chains were excluded, along with four or five repertoires with anomalous nucleotide sharing. TCRdb obtained this table from immuneACCESS and retained in-frame rearrangements with V and J assigned. These tables miss some clones; where compared with another copy, unresolved V genes account for less than half of the shortfall, and the remainder is unexplained. That table supplies the V and J calls and clone size; D and trimming were determined from the DNA. The sample records about 96,000 clones, roughly 80% of which are singletons. Approximately 2.8% of the sample goes to the ten largest clones.

What the research found in general, with its limitations: Because counts were too low, about 17 rarely observed V segments, including chromosome 9 orphons, were excluded from the earlier analysis of some 540 of the donors. A later analysis found that most CMV-associated TCR beta chains appeared HLA-restricted, with HLA associations seemingly driven largely by CMV exposure. Because HLA typing was unavailable for some donors at each locus, only the typed subset was used in association tests. A cluster of highly shared sequence variants was judged likely to be a technical artifact of the sequencing pipeline. The study gave a list of more than 150 TCR beta chains associated with cytomegalovirus. At a false discovery rate of 0.05, a later analysis linked some 18,000 TCR beta sequences to specific HLA alleles. An association between a missense DCLRE1C variant and V-gene and J-gene trimming of TCR beta chains was found in a later genetic analysis and replicated in an independent cohort. Several of the top co-occurrence clusters appeared to be linked to parvovirus B19, influenza, CMV and Epstein-Barr virus, according to a later analysis. In a later genetic analysis, fewer N-insertions in productive TCRs were reported among donors in an Asian-associated ancestry cluster than the approximately 710-donor mean. Linkage disequilibrium might explain the correlated functional status among segregating V segments, but an unknown experimental factor could not be excluded. In a later analysis, HLA-associated TCR beta chains were found to be more clonally expanded and to have lower generation probabilities than equally common non-associated chains. A later analysis found that TCR association rates varied across HLA loci, with DRB1 alleles showing the most associated TCRs and HLA-C alleles the fewest. Because the 87-base-pair reads could not distinguish some IMGT-functional V segments, including TRBV6-2 and TRBV6-3, those segments were excluded. In both the original and validation cohorts, the classifier was reported to diagnose cytomegalovirus status with high specificity and sensitivity. An earlier analysis of 587 of the donors showed that most TCR beta V segments appeared in productive rearrangements either about 87% or about 30% of the time, which broadly matched IMGT annotations. In vitro tests confirmed that a few of the cytomegalovirus-associated TCR beta chains recognize cytomegalovirus antigens. A further reported finding was that TCR beta sequences accurately predicted the HLA-A and HLA-B alleles for most subjects in the first cohort. This cohort had only TCR beta chains sequenced, and the lack of alpha or paired-chain data limited which features could be detected. Across donors, most TCR sequences were observed very rarely, whereas some public TCRs were present in many individuals. According to the authors, the approach could potentially be generalized to other disease states and immunological phenotypes. Sequencing depth was assumed to be roughly uniform across donors in the presence/absence analyses, though that assumption may not hold. When HLA alleles, especially DR and DQ, strongly co-occurred, attributing TCR associations to individual alleles was difficult. The only immune exposure information available for the cohort was CMV serostatus.

Source material: PBMCs. The chain is encoded by TRBV30 joined to TRBJ2-3; 7 junctional bases match TRBD1. The clonotype originates from a man younger than 40 in good health and CMV-seronegative. CDR3 protein: CAWGRGSTDTQYF. The DNA is TGTGCCTGGGGCAGGGGGAGCACAGATACGCAGTATTTT. The reference TRBV30 and TRBJ2-3 proteins fill in what lies around the CDR3, so the full variable domain reads SQTIHQWPATLVQPVGSPLSLECTVEGTSNPNLYWYRQAAGRGLQLLFYSVGIGQISSEVPQNLSASRPQDRQFILSSKKLLLSDSGFYLCAWGRGSTDTQYFGPGTRLTVL.